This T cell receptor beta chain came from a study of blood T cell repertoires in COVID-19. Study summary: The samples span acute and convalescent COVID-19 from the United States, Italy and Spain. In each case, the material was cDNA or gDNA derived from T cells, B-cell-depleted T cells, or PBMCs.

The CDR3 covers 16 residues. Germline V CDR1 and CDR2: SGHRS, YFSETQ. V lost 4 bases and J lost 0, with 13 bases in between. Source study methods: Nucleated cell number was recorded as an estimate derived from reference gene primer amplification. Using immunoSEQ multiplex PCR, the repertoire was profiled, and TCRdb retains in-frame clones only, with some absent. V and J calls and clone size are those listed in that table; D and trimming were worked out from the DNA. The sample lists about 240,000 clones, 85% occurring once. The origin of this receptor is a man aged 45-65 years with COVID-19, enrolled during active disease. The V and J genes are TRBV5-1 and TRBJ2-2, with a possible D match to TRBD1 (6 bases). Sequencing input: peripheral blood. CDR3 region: CASSPGHGANTGELFF. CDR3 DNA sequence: TGCGCCAGCAGCCCGGGACACGGTGCGAACACCGGGGAGCTGTTTTTT.